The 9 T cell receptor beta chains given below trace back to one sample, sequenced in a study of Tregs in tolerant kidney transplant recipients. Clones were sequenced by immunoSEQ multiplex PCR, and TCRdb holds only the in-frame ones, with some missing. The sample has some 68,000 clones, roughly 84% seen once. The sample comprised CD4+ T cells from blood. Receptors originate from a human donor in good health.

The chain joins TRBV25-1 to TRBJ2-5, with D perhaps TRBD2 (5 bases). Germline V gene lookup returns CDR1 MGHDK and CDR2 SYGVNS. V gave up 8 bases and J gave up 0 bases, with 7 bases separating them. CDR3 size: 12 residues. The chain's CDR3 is CASGGDQETQYF. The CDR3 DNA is TGTGCCAGCGGAGGAGACCAAGAGACCCAGTACTTC.

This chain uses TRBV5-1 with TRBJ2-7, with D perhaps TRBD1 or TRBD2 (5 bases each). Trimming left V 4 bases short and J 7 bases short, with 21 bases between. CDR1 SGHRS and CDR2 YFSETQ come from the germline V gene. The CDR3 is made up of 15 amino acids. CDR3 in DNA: TGCGCCAGCAGCCCGGGACCAAGGGCCTCTGGGGAGCAGTACTTC. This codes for CASSPGPRASGEQYF.

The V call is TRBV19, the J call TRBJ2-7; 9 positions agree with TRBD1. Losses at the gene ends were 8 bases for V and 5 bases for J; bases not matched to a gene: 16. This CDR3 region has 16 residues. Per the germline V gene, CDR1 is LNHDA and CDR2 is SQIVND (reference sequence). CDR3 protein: CASCRGRDRVTDEQYF. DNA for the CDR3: TGTGCCAGTTGCCGCGGAAGGGACAGGGTAACCGACGAGCAGTACTTC.

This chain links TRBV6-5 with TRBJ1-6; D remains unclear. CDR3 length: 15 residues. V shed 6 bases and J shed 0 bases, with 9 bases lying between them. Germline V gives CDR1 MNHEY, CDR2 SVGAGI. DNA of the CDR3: TGTGCCAGCAGAACCCAGAGCTCCTATAATTCACCCCTCCACTTT. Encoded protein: CASRTQSSYNSPLHF.

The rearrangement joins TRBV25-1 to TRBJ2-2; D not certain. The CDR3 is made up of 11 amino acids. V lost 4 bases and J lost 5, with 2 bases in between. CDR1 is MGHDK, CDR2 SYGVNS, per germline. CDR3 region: CASSATGELFF. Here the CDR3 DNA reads TGTGCCAGCAGTGCGACCGGGGAGCTGTTTTTT.

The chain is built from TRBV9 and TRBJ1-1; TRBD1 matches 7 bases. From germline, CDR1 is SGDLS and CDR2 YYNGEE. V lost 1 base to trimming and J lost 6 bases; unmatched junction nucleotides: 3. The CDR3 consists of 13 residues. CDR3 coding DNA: TGTGCCAGCAGCGTAACGGGACAGTCTGAAGCTTTCTTT. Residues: CASSVTGQSEAFF.

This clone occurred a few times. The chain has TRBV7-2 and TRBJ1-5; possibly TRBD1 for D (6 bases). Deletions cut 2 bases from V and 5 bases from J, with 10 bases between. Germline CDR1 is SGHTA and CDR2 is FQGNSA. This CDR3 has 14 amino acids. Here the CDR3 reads CASSLQGRDQPQHF. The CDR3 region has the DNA TGTGCCAGCAGCTTACAGGGGAGGGATCAGCCCCAGCATTTT.

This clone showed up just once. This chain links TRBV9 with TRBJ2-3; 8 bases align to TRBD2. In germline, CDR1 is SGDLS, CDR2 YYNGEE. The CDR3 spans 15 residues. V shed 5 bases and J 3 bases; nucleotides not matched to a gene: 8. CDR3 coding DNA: TGTGCCAGCAGACCGGGGGGGTTAGGAACAGATACGCAGTATTTT. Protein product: CASRPGGLGTDTQYF.

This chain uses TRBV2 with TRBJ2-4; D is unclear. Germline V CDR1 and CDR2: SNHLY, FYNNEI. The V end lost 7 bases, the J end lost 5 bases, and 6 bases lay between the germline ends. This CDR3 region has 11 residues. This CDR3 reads CASTFQNIQYF. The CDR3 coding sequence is TGTGCCAGCACCTTCCAAAACATTCAGTACTTC. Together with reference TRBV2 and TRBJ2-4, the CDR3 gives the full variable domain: EPEVTQTPSHQVTQMGQEVILRCVPISNHLYFYWYRQILGQKVEFLVSFYNNEISEKSEIFDDQFSVERPDGSNFTLKIRSTKLEDSAMYFCASTFQNIQYFGAGTRLSVL.